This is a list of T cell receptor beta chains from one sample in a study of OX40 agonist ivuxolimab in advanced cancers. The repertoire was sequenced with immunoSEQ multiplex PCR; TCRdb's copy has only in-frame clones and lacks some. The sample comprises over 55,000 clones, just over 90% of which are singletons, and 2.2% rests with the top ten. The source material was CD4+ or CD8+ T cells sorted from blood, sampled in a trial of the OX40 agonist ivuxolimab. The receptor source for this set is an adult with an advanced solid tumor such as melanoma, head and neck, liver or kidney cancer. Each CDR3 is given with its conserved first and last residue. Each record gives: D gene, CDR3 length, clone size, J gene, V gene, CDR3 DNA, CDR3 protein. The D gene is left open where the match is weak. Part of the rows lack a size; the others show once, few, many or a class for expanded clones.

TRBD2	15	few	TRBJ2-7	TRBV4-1	TGCGCCAGCAGCCAAGATTGGGGGGGAAGAGACGAGCAGTACTTC	CASSQDWGGRDEQYF
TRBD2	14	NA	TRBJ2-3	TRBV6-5	TGTGCCAGCAGGAGGGCTACTAGCGGTCCTACGCAGTATTTT	CASRRATSGPTQYF
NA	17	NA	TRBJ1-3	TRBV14	TGTGCCAGCAGCCAACCGGGACTCCCTGGACCTGGAAACACCATATATTTT	CASSQPGLPGPGNTIYF
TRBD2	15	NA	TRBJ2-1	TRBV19	TGTGCCAGTACCCCAGCGGGACTCTCCTACAATGAGCAGTTCTTC	CASTPAGLSYNEQFF
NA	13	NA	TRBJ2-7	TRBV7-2	TGTGCCAGCAGCTTAATTCGTTCCTACGAGCAGTACTTC	CASSLIRSYEQYF
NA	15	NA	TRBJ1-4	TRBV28	TGTGCCAGCAGGAGACAAGGAACCTCTAATGAAAAACTGTTTTTT	CASRRQGTSNEKLFF
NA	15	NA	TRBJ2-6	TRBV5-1	TGCGCCAGCAGCTTGACGGAAACTGGGGCCAACGTCCTGACTTTC	CASSLTETGANVLTF
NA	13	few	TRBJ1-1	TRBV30	TGTGCCTGGACACCTCACCGGGAAGCTGAAGCTTTCTTT	CAWTPHREAEAFF
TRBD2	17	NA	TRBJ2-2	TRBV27	TGTGCCAGCAGTCTCACTAGCGGGGGGGCTAACACCGGGGAGCTGTTTTTT	CASSLTSGGANTGELFF
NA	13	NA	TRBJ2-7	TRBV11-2	TGTGCCAGCACCCCCCGAGGGCCCTACGAGCAGTACTTC	CASTPRGPYEQYF
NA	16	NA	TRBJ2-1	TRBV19	TGTGCCAGTAGTCCTACCCGGACTTGGGGCTACAATGAGCAGTTCTTC	CASSPTRTWGYNEQFF
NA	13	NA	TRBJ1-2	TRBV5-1	TGCGCCAGCAGCTTGCCAGGAGAATATGGCTACACCTTC	CASSLPGEYGYTF
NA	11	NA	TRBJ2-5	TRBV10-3	TGTGCCATCCGGGACCAAGAGACCCAGTACTTC	CAIRDQETQYF
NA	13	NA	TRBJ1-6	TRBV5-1	TGCGCCAGCAGCTTTACGGGGAATTCACCCCTCCACTTT	CASSFTGNSPLHF
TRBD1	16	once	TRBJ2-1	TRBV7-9	TGTGCCAGCAGCCACTCCAGGACAGGTCCCTACAATGAGCAGTTCTTC	CASSHSRTGPYNEQFF
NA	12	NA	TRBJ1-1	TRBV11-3	TGTGCCAGCAGCCCCCGAGGAGATGTGGCTTTCTTT	CASSPRGDVAFF
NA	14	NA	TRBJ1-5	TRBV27	TGTGCCAGCAGTCCTGGGACTCCGAATCAGCCCCAGCATTTT	CASSPGTPNQPQHF
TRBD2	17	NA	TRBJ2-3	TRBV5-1	TGCGCCAGCAGCCTGGTCTCTAGCGGGGGGGTCCAAGGTACGCAGTATTTT	CASSLVSSGGVQGTQYF
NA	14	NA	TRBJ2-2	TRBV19	TGTGCCAGTAGTACATCCAGGGGTGGCGGGGAGCTGTTTTTT	CASSTSRGGGELFF
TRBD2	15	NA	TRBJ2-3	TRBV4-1	TGCGCCAGCAGCCAATCTGGGACTAGGACAGATACGCAGTATTTT	CASSQSGTRTDTQYF
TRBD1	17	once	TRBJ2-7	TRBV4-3	TGCGCCAGCAGCCGGATGATTTCGGGACAGGGCTACTACGAGCAGTACTTC	CASSRMISGQGYYEQYF
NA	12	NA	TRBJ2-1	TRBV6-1	TGTGCCAGCAGTGAACAGTCTGCTGAGCAGTTCTTC	CASSEQSAEQFF
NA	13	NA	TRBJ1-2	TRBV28	TGTGCCAGCAGTTTGGGGGACGTCTATGGCTACACCTTC	CASSLGDVYGYTF
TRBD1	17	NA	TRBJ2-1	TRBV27	TGTGCCAGCAGTGCCTACTCCGGGACAGGGAGAGGCAATGAGCAGTTCTTC	CASSAYSGTGRGNEQFF
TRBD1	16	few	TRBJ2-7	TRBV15	TGTGCCACCAGCAGAGATCCCGGGACAGGGTATACCGAGCAGTACTTC	CATSRDPGTGYTEQYF
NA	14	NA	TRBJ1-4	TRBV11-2	TGTGCCAGCAGCTTAGTTGCAACTAATGAAAAACTGTTTTTT	CASSLVATNEKLFF